There are a few counts of the clone carrying this T cell receptor beta chain. What it binds is unknown. These data originate in a study of T cell repertoires in cytomegalovirus infection. Study-wide results and limits: What dominated the ex vivo response were HLA-C-restricted CMV-specific TCR beta clonotypes.

Germline V gene data show CDR1 as LGHNA and CDR2 as YSLEER. The ends were cut back, 0 bases at V and 1 base at J, with 15 bases in the middle. CDR3 length: 17 residues. A single record per CDR3 protein comes from TCRdb applying MiXCR to the reads. The data contain roughly 230,000 distinct CDR3 sequences, 17% of them seen just once; the ten biggest clones take up around 43%. The source material was CD8+ T cells from PBMCs. This sequence originates from a human donor in good health (CMV status not recorded). Some clones in this sample may be carry-over from other donors' samples. This chain uses TRBV4-3 with TRBJ1-1; D possibly corresponds to TRBD1 (5 bases). CDR3 DNA: TGCGCCAGCAGCCAAGACCCTTACCAAACAGGGAACACTGAAGCTTTCTTT. This sequence encodes CASSQDPYQTGNTEAFF.